This T cell receptor (beta chain) came from a study of blood T cell repertoires in COVID-19. About the study: Acute and convalescent COVID-19 specimens originated in the United States, Italy and Spain.

As originally analysed: Amplification of reference gene primers was used by the study to estimate nucleated cell counts. The data were produced by immunoSEQ multiplex PCR, yet TCRdb's version contains in-frame clones alone and is incomplete. V and J calls and clone size are given by that table; D and trimming were obtained from the DNA. Among over 250,000 clones listed, roughly nine tenths were seen once. Donors in Cohort 3 counted as recovered after two negative PCRs, clearance, or symptom resolution. Material: PBMCs or T cells enriched from blood (not recorded which). This TCR came from a man in his fifties or sixties who had recovered from COVID-19.

DNA of the CDR3: TGTGCCAGCAGCCCAATGGCTAGCGGGAGGTTCGATGAGCAGTTCTTC. As protein: CASSPMASGRFDEQFF. This chain uses TRBV7-3 with TRBJ2-1; the match to TRBD2 covers 11 bases. V shed 5 bases, J shed 8 bases, and the junction held 11 bases outside the gene matches. This CDR3 has 16 amino acids. CDR1 is SGHTA, CDR2 FQGTGA, per germline.